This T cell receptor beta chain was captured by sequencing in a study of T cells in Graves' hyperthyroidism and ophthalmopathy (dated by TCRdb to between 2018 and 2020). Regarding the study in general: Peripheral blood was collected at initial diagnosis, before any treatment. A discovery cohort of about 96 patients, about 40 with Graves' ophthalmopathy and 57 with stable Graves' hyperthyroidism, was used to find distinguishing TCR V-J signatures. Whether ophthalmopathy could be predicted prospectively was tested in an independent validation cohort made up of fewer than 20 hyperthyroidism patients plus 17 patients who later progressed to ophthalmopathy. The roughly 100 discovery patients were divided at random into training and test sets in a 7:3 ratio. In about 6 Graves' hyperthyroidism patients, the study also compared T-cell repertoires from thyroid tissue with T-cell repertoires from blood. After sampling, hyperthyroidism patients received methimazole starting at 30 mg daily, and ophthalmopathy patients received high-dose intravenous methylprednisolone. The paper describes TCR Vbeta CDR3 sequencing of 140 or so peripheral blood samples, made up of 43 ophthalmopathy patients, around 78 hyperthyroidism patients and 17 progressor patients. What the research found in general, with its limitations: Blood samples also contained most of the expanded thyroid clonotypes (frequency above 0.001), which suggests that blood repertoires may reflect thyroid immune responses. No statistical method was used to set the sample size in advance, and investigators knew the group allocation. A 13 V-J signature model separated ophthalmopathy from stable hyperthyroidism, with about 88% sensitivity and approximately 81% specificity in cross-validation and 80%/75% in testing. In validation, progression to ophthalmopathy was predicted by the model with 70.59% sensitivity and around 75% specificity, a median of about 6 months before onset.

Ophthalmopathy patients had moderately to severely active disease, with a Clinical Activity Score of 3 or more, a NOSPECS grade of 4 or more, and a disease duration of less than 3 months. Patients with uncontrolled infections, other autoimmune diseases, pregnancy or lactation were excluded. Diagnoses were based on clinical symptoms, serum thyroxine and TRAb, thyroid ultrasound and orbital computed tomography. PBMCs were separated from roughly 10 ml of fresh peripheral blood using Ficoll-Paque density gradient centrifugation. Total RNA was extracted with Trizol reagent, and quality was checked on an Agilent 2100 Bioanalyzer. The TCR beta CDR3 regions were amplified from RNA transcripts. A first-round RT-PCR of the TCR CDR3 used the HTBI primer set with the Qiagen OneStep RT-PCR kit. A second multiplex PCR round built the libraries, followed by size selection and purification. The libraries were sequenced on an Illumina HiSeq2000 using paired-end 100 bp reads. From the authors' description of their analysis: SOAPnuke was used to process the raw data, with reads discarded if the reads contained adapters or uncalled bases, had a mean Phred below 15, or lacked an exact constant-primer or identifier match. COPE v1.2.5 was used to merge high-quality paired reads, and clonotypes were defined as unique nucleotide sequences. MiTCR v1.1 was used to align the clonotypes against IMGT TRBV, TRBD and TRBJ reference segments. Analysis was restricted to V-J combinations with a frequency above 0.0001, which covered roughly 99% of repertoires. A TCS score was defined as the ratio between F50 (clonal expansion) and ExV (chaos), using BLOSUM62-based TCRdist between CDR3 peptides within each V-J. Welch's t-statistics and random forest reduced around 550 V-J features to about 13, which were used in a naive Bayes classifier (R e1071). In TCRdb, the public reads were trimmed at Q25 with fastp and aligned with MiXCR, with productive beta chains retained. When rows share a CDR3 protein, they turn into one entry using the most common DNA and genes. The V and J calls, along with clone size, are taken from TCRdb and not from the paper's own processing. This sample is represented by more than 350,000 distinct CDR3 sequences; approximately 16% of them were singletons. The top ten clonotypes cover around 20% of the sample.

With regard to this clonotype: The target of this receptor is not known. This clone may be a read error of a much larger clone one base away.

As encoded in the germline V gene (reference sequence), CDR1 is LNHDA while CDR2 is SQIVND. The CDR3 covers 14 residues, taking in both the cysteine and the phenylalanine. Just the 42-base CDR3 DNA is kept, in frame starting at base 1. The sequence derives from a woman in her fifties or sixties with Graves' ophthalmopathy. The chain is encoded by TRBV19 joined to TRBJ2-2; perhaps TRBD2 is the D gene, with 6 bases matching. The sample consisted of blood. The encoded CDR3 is CASSPGLNTGGLFF. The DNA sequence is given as TGTGCCAGTTCTCCCGGACTGAACACCGGGGGGCTGTTTTTT.